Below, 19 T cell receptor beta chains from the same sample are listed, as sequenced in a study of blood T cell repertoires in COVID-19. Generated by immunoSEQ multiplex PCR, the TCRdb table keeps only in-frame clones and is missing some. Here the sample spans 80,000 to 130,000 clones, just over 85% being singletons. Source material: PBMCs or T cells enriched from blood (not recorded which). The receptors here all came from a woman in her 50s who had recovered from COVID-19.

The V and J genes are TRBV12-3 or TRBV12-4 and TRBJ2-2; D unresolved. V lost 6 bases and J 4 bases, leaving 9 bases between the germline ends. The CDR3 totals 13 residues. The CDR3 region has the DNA TGTGCCAGCAGGTCGAGGAGCACCGGGGAGCTGTTTTTT. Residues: CASRSRSTGELFF.

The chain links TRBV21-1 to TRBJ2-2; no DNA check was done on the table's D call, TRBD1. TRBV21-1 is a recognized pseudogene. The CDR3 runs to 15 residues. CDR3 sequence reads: CASSGGQGGTGELFF. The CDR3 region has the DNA TGTGCCAGCAGCGGGGGACAGGGGGGGACCGGGGAGCTGTTTTTT.

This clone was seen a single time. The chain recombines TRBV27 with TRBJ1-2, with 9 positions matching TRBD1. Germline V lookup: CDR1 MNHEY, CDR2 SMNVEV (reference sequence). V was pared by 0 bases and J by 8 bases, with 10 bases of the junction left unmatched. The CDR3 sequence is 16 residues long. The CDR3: CASSLSIGQGHRGYTF. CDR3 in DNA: TGTGCCAGCAGTTTATCGATCGGACAGGGGCATCGCGGCTACACCTTC.

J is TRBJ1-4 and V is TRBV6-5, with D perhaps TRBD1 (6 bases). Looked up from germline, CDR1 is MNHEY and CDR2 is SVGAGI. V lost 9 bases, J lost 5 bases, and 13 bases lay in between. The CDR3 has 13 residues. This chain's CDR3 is CASDTGSNEKLFF. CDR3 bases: TGTGCCAGTGATACAGGGTCGAATGAAAAACTGTTTTTT.

The CDR3 is CASSWGGGQPQHF. The CDR3 nucleotides are TGTGCCAGCAGTTGGGGGGGAGGCCAGCCCCAGCATTTT. This chain joins TRBV27 and TRBJ1-5, with a possible D match to TRBD1 (5 bases). Trimming took off 4 bases at V and 7 bases at J, with 11 bases between the two ends. This CDR3 has 13 residues. The germline V gene has CDR1 MNHEY and CDR2 SMNVEV (reference sequence).

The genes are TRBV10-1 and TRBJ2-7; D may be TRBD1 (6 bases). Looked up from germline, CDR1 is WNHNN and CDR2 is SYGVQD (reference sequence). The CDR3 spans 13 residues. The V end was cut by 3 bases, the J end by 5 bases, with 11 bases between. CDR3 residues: CASSDQGFNEQYF. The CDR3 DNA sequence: TGCGCCAGCAGTGATCAGGGGTTTAACGAGCAGTACTTC.

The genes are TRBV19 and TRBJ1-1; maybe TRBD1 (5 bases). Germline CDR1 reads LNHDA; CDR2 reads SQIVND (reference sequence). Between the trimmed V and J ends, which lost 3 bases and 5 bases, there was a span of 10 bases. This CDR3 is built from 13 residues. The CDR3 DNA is TGTGCCAGTAGTATGGGGGGGGAGACTGAAGCTTTCTTT. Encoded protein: CASSMGGETEAFF.

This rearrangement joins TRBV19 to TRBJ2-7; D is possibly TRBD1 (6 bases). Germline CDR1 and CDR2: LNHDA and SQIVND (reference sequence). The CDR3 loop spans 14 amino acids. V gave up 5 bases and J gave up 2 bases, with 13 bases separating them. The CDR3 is CASSPDRLTYEQYF. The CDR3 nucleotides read TGTGCCAGTAGTCCCGACAGGCTCACCTACGAGCAGTACTTC. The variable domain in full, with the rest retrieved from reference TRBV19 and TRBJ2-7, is DGGITQSPKYLFRKEGQNVTLSCEQNLNHDAMYWYRQDPGQGLRLIYYSQIVNDFQKGDIAEGYSVSREKKESFPLTVTSAQKNPTAFYLCASSPDRLTYEQYFGPGTRLTVT.

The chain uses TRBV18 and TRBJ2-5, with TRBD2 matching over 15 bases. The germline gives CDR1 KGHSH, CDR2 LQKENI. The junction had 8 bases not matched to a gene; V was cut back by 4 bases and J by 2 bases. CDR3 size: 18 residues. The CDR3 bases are TGTGCCAGCTCACAGGGACTAGCGGGGGGAATGGAACAAGAGACCCAGTACTTC. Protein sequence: CASSQGLAGGMEQETQYF.

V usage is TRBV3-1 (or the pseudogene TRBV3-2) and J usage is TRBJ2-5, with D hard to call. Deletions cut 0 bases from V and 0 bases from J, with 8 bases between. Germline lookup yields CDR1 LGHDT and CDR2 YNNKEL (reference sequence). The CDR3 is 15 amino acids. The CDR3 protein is CASSQELHYQETQYF. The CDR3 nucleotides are TGTGCCAGCAGCCAAGAGCTCCACTACCAAGAGACCCAGTACTTC.

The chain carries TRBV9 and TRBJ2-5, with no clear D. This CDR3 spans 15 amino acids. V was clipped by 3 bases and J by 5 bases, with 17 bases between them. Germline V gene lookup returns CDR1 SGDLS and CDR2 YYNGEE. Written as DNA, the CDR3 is TGTGCCAGCAGCGGTGGAGATATGGAGACGGAGACCCAGTACTTC. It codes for CASSGGDMETETQYF.

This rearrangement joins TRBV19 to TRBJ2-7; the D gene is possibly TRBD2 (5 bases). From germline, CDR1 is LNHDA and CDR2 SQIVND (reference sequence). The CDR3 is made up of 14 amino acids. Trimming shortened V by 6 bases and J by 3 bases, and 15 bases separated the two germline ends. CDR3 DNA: TGTGCCAGTAGCAAGTCCGGACGGGACTACGAGCAGTACTTC. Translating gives CASSKSGRDYEQYF. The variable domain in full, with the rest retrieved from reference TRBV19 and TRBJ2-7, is DGGITQSPKYLFRKEGQNVTLSCEQNLNHDAMYWYRQDPGQGLRLIYYSQIVNDFQKGDIAEGYSVSREKKESFPLTVTSAQKNPTAFYLCASSKSGRDYEQYFGPGTRLTVT.

CDR3 sequence reads: CASRLTETGELFF. CDR3 in DNA: TGTGCCAGTAGGCTTACAGAGACCGGGGAGCTGTTTTTT. The chain is built from TRBV19 and TRBJ2-2; D gene unclear. The CDR3 has 13 residues. The germline V and J ends were trimmed by 6 bases and 5 bases, with 10 bases remaining between them. Germline lookup yields CDR1 LNHDA and CDR2 SQIVND (reference sequence).

CDR3 residues: CASSLAGVNEQFF. The CDR3 DNA reads as TGTGCCAGCAGCTTGGCGGGAGTAAATGAGCAGTTCTTC. The chain is built from TRBV7-9 and TRBJ2-1, with 7 bases that match TRBD2. The junction had 3 bases not matched to a gene; V was cut back by 3 bases and J by 7 bases. The length of the CDR3 is 13 residues. Germline CDR1 is SEHNR and CDR2 is FQNEAQ (reference sequence).

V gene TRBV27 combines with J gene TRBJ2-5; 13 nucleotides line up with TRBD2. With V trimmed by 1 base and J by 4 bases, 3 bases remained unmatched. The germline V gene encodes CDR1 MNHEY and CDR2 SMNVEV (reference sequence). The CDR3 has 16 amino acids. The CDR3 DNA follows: TGTGCCAGCAGTTTATGGACTAGCGGGAGAGTAGAGACCCAGTACTTC. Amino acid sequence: CASSLWTSGRVETQYF.

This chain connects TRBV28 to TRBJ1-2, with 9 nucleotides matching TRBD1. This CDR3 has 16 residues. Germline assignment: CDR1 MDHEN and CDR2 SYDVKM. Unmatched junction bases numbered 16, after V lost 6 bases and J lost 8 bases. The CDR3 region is CASRYTGTGNREGYTF. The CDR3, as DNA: TGTGCCAGCAGATATACCGGGACAGGGAACCGTGAAGGCTACACCTTC.

CDR3 residues: CASSLVGGYNEQFF. CDR3 nucleotide sequence: TGCGCCAGCAGCCTAGTGGGGGGGTACAATGAGCAGTTCTTC. This rearrangement joins TRBV5-1 to TRBJ2-1, with TRBD2 identical over 7 bases. V lost 4 bases and J lost 4; bases outside the gene matches: 5. Per the germline V gene, CDR1 is SGHRS and CDR2 is YFSETQ. The CDR3 contains 14 residues.

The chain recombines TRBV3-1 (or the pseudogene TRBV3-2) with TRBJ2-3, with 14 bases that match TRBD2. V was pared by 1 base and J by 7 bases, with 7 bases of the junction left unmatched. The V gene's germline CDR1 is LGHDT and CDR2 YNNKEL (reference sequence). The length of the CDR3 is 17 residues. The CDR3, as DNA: TGTGCCAGCAGCCAAGCCAGACTAGCGGGGGGGCAGAATACGCAGTATTTT. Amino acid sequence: CASSQARLAGGQNTQYF.

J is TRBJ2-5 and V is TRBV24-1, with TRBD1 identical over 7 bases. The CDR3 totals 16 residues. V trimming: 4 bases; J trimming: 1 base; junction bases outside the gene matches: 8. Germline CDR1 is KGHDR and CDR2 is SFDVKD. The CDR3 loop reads CATSERQGEAQETQYF. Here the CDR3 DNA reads TGTGCCACCAGTGAGAGACAGGGAGAGGCCCAAGAGACCCAGTACTTC.